This T cell receptor (beta chain) was sequenced for a study of early T cells in non-severe SARS-CoV-2 infection. Individual cDNA molecules received unique molecular identifiers. MiXCR was run by TCRdb on the 5' RACE reads, yielding one entry per CDR3 protein. This table has about 83,000 distinct CDR3 sequences, 9% to 15% appearing once. The CDR3 extends over 15 amino acids. V shed 5 bases and J 4 bases; nucleotides not matched to a gene: 10. Germline V gives CDR1 SGHAT, CDR2 FQNNGV. Input material: whole blood. The clonotype originates from an adult who was a healthcare worker with PCR-confirmed SARS-CoV-2 infection or an uninfected control (not recorded which). This chain uses TRBV11-2 with TRBJ1-1, with 7 nucleotides matching TRBD1. The CDR3 DNA reads as TGTGCCAGCAGCCCTATACCCTACAGGGGCACTGAAGCTTTCTTT. It translates to CASSPIPYRGTEAFF.